Shown below are 20 T cell receptor beta chains from a single sample sequenced in a study of OX40 agonist ivuxolimab in advanced cancers. To prepare the library, the immunoSEQ multiplex PCR assay was applied. TCRdb provides this immuneACCESS table in a form limited to in-frame rearrangements. Some clones are lacking; in checked studies, under half of them reflect an unresolved V gene, and why the rest are absent is not known. Here the sample has 30,000 to 45,000 clones; around 87% occur a single time. The biggest ten clones account for about a third of the sample. The source material was CD4+ or CD8+ T cells sorted from blood, sampled in a trial of the OX40 agonist ivuxolimab. The receptor set was obtained from an adult with an advanced solid tumor such as melanoma, head and neck, liver or kidney cancer.

The CDR3 DNA reads as TGTGCCAGTAGGACCGCCCGGAGCGAGGGTCGCACTGAAGCTTTCTTT. Translated: CASRTARSEGRTEAFF. The chain carries TRBV19 and TRBJ1-1; D is unclear. The V end lost 6 bases, the J end lost 4 bases, and 21 bases lay between the germline ends. CDR1 is LNHDA and CDR2 is SQIVND in the germline V gene (reference sequence). The length of the CDR3 is 16 residues.

This chain joins TRBV7-3 and TRBJ2-7; D tentatively reads TRBD1 or TRBD2 (6 bases each). There are 16 residues in the CDR3. Germline V lookup: CDR1 SGHTA, CDR2 FQGTGA. V lost 4 bases to trimming and J lost 0 bases, with 16 bases between them. CDR3: CASSSPLRGPSYEQYF. CDR3 in DNA: TGTGCCAGCAGCTCACCCCTTCGGGGGCCCTCCTACGAGCAGTACTTC.

The chain carries TRBV28 and TRBJ1-6; D unclear. The CDR3 extends over 11 amino acids. The V gene lost 7 bases and the J gene lost 5 bases, with 3 bases spanning the gap. The germline gives CDR1 MDHEN, CDR2 SYDVKM. CDR3 bases: TGTGCCAGCAACAATAATTCACCCCTCCACTTT. Protein sequence: CASNNNSPLHF.

The J gene is TRBJ2-1, the V gene TRBV7-6; D perhaps matches TRBD1 (6 bases). V was pared by 1 base and J by 3 bases, with 16 bases between. The CDR3 length is 17 residues. CDR1 is SGHVS and CDR2 is FNYEAQ in the germline V gene. CDR3 sequence: CASSLGRGEGVYNEQFF. Here the CDR3 DNA reads TGTGCCAGCAGCTTAGGTCGGGGAGAGGGGGTCTACAATGAGCAGTTCTTC.

The V and J genes are TRBV19 and TRBJ2-7; D perhaps matches TRBD1 (6 bases). Looked up from germline, CDR1 is LNHDA and CDR2 is SQIVND (reference sequence). CDR3 size: 13 residues. Trimming took off 4 bases at V and 3 bases at J, with 10 bases between the two ends. The DNA for the CDR3 is TGTGCCAGTAGTAGGACAGCTAACTACGAGCAGTACTTC. It codes for CASSRTANYEQYF.

DNA for the CDR3: TGTGCCACAACCGAGGGACAGGGAGACACTGAAGCTTTCTTT. It is translated as CATTEGQGDTEAFF. The chain uses TRBV6-5 and TRBJ1-1; 9 nucleotides align to TRBD1. CDR3 size: 14 residues. The junction had 9 bases not matched to a gene; V was cut back by 10 bases and J by 3 bases. CDR1 is MNHEY, CDR2 SVGAGI, per germline.

The chain carries TRBV7-6 and TRBJ2-6, with 8 positions matching TRBD1. V lost 5 bases and J lost 2; bases outside the gene matches: 8. CDR3 size: 17 residues. The germline CDR1 and CDR2 sequences are SGHVS and FNYEAQ. The CDR3 protein is CASSARRTGPGANVLTF. CDR3 sequence (DNA): TGTGCCAGCAGCGCCCGCCGGACAGGGCCTGGGGCCAACGTCCTGACTTTC.

The chain combines TRBV30 with TRBJ2-3; no clear D. This CDR3 has 13 residues. V lost 5 bases to trimming and J lost 1 base, with 10 bases between them. CDR1 is GTSNPN, CDR2 SVGIG, per germline (reference sequence). CDR3 sequence: CAWSRPGTDTQYF. In nucleotides, the CDR3 is TGTGCCTGGTCCCGGCCGGGCACAGATACGCAGTATTTT.

The chain is built from TRBV7-3 and TRBJ2-2; TRBD1 matches at 9 bases. CDR3 size: 16 residues. V dropped 8 bases and J dropped 3; count of bases not matched to a gene: 10. The V gene's germline CDR1 is SGHTA and CDR2 FQGTGA. The CDR3 coding sequence is TGTGCCAGCGGAACCACAGGGACAGGGTACACCGGGGAGCTGTTTTTT. This encodes CASGTTGTGYTGELFF.

As DNA, the CDR3 is TGTGCCAGCTCACCTCCCGTCAGGAACGAGCAGTACTTC. This gives the protein CASSPPVRNEQYF. The chain uses TRBV18 and TRBJ2-7; D not certain. Germline loops: CDR1 KGHSH, CDR2 LQKENI. Trimming left V 3 bases short and J 5 bases short, with 11 bases between. CDR3 length: 13 amino acids. The full variable domain, completed using reference TRBV18 and TRBJ2-7, is NAGVMQNPRHLVRRRGQEARLRCSPMKGHSHVYWYRQLPEEGLKFMVYLQKENIIDESGMPKERFSAEFPKEGPSILRIQQVVRGDSAAYFCASSPPVRNEQYFGPGTRLTVT.

The chain has TRBV10-3 and TRBJ2-7; TRBD1 aligns across 9 bases. The CDR3 loop spans 12 amino acids. Germline V gene lookup returns CDR1 ENHRY and CDR2 SYGVKD. The V gene end was trimmed by 10 bases and the J gene end by 3 bases; junction bases not matched to a gene: 4. The CDR3 spells CATSGQGYEQYF. The CDR3 nucleotides read TGTGCCACATCGGGACAGGGCTACGAGCAGTACTTC.

This clone was picked up a small number of times. The genes are TRBV10-3 and TRBJ2-3; either TRBD1 or TRBD2 may fit D (6 bases each). Germline V lookup: CDR1 ENHRY, CDR2 SYGVKD. The CDR3 contains 15 residues. Between the trimmed V and J ends, which lost 0 bases and 3 bases, there was a span of 10 bases. DNA of the CDR3: TGTGCCATCAGTGAGTCTGGAGGGGGAACAGATACGCAGTATTTT. As protein: CAISESGGGTDTQYF.

DNA for the CDR3: TGTGCCAGCAGCATGCTTAGGGCCAGTTCCTACGAGCAGTACTTC. Translated, it gives CASSMLRASSYEQYF. The J gene is TRBJ2-7, the V gene TRBV7-9; D gene unclear. Germline V CDR1 and CDR2: SEHNR, FQNEAQ (reference sequence). The CDR3 spans 15 residues. With 5 bases removed from V and 1 base from J, the gap between germline ends came to 15 bases.

Only one count was recorded for this clone. The gene calls are TRBV4-1 and TRBJ2-1; perhaps D is TRBD1 or TRBD2 (7 bases each). The CDR3 runs 14 residues. V lost 4 bases and J lost 6, with 13 bases in between. CDR1 is MGHRA and CDR2 is YSYEKL in the germline V gene. The CDR3 coding sequence is TGCGCCAGCAGCCCAGGGGGGGGTCCCAATGAGCAGTTCTTC. Protein product: CASSPGGGPNEQFF.

CDR3 sequence (DNA): TGTGCCAGCAGCCTAGGTGGGATTAGCGGGGGGGGCACCGGGGAGCTGTTTTTT. It codes for CASSLGGISGGGTGELFF. V is TRBV4-2 and J is TRBJ2-2; the match to TRBD2 covers 11 bases. Unmatched junction bases numbered 11, after V lost 4 bases and J lost 4 bases. Per germline, CDR1 LGHNA and CDR2 YNFKEQ. The CDR3 spans 18 residues.

The rearrangement links TRBV12-5 to TRBJ2-3, with 10 positions matching TRBD1. CDR1 is LGHNT, CDR2 FRNRAP, per germline. V was pared by 2 bases and J by 4 bases, with 3 bases of the junction left unmatched. This CDR3 comprises 15 residues. The CDR3 DNA sequence: TGTGCTAGTGGTTTGACCGGGACAGGGGCAGATACGCAGTATTTT. Residues: CASGLTGTGADTQYF.

The J gene is TRBJ1-2, the V gene TRBV6-6; D call uncertain. V lost 4 bases and J 4 bases, leaving 13 bases between the germline ends. Germline CDR1 and CDR2: MNHNY and SVGAGI (reference sequence). The CDR3 runs 14 residues. The CDR3 sequence: CASSSNTVAYGYTF. In nucleotides, the CDR3 is TGTGCCAGCAGTTCCAACACCGTAGCCTATGGCTACACCTTC.

The gene calls are TRBV7-9 and TRBJ2-7; D remains ambiguous. Germline lookup yields CDR1 SEHNR and CDR2 FQNEAQ (reference sequence). The CDR3 totals 12 residues. V lost 4 bases and J lost 2, with 6 bases in between. The chain's CDR3 is CASSYSPYEQYF. Here the CDR3 DNA reads TGTGCCAGCAGCTACTCACCCTACGAGCAGTACTTC.

The table lists this clone with a count of one. The chain links TRBV6-5 to TRBJ1-5, with TRBD1 identical over 9 bases. Unmatched junction bases numbered 9, after V lost 5 bases and J lost 10 bases. Germline V gene sequence: CDR1 MNHEY, CDR2 SVGAGI. This CDR3 has 14 residues. CDR3 coding DNA: TGTGCCAGCAGTCCCCTGACAGGGGGTCGCCCCCAGCATTTT. Amino acid sequence: CASSPLTGGRPQHF.

The rearrangement uses TRBV6-5 and TRBJ2-5; 7 positions agree with TRBD1. J gave up 1 base and V 4 bases, and 3 bases lay outside the gene matches. Germline V CDR1 and CDR2: MNHEY, SVGAGI. CDR3 length: 14 amino acids. The CDR3 DNA reads TGTGCCAGCAGTTGGGGACAGATCCAAGAGACCCAGTACTTC. Its translation: CASSWGQIQETQYF.